These 23 T cell receptor beta chains originate from one sample sequenced in a study of blood T cell repertoires in COVID-19. Libraries were prepared by immunoSEQ multiplex PCR; TCRdb keeps only in-frame clonotypes and omits some of them. This table has 200,000 to 300,000 clones, around 89% appearing once. Material: peripheral blood. Receptors were obtained from a man aged 60 to 75 who had recovered from COVID-19.

As concerns this clone: Other nucleotide sequences from this sample produce the same CDR3. This chain connects TRBV29-1 to TRBJ1-5; no firm D call. Germline V lookup: CDR1 SQVTM, CDR2 ANQGSEA. CDR3 length: 12 residues. Trimming took 4 bases from V and 1 from J, leaving 5 bases between them. CDR3 sequence (DNA): TGCAGCGTTGGAGGCAGCAATCAGCCCCAGCATTTT. Protein: CSVGGSNQPQHF.

The chain links TRBV24-1 to TRBJ1-2; D call uncertain. V lost 4 bases and J 0 bases, leaving 8 bases between the germline ends. Per the germline V gene, CDR1 is KGHDR and CDR2 is SFDVKD. The CDR3 covers 14 residues. CDR3 sequence: CATSDPPANYGYTF. DNA of the CDR3: TGTGCCACCAGTGACCCCCCGGCTAACTATGGCTACACCTTC.

In nucleotides, the CDR3 is TGTGCCAGCAGCCAAGCATCCAGGGGGAAGCCCGAGCAGTACTTC. This gives the protein CASSQASRGKPEQYF. The chain is built from TRBV4-2 and TRBJ2-7; TRBD1 matches at 7 bases. The CDR3 is 15 amino acids. The germline V gene has CDR1 LGHNA and CDR2 YNFKEQ. V lost 1 base, J lost 6 bases, and 9 bases stayed unmatched.

The chain is built from TRBV3-1 (or the pseudogene TRBV3-2) and TRBJ2-1, with a tentative D call TRBD2 (5 bases). V was cut by 5 bases and J by 5 bases, with 13 bases left in between. From germline, CDR1 is LGHDT and CDR2 YNNKEL (reference sequence). This CDR3 has 14 amino acids. The DNA for the CDR3 is TGTGCCAGCAGCTCCTTAAGGGAGAACAATGAGCAGTTCTTC. Translated: CASSSLRENNEQFF.

The chain combines TRBV5-1 with TRBJ2-1; D not certain. V lost 2 bases to trimming and J lost 0 bases, with 15 bases between them. The CDR3 is 17 residues long. CDR1 is SGHRS, CDR2 YFSETQ, per germline. This chain's CDR3 is CASSLYGSASSYNEQFF. The CDR3 DNA is TGCGCCAGCAGCTTATACGGATCAGCGAGCTCCTACAATGAGCAGTTCTTC.

This clone showed up just once. The chain is built from TRBV19 and TRBJ1-1; 10 bases agree with TRBD1. The CDR3 totals 14 residues. The germline CDR1 and CDR2 sequences are LNHDA and SQIVND (reference sequence). J was trimmed by 4 bases and V by 7 bases; bases with no gene match: 6. This chain's CDR3 is CASMNGQGVTEAFF. Written as DNA, the CDR3 is TGTGCCAGTATGAACGGACAGGGGGTCACTGAAGCTTTCTTT.

This chain joins TRBV2 and TRBJ2-3; possible D gene TRBD2, 5 bases. Germline CDR1 reads SNHLY; CDR2 reads FYNNEI. Trimming took off 4 bases at V and 6 bases at J, with 8 bases between the two ends. The CDR3 totals 12 residues. Here the CDR3 DNA reads TGTGCCAGCAGTGGGACTGCGGATACGCAGTATTTT. Encoded protein: CASSGTADTQYF.

This chain joins TRBV14 and TRBJ1-5, with TRBD1 matching 7 bases. The length of the CDR3 is 17 residues. V dropped 0 bases and J dropped 1; count of bases not matched to a gene: 6. Germline CDR1 SGHDN, CDR2 FVKESK. DNA of the CDR3: TGTGCCAGCAGCCAAGAAGGGGGCAGGGGGAGCAATCAGCCCCAGCATTTT. Its translation: CASSQEGGRGSNQPQHF.

This chain connects TRBV7-3 to TRBJ2-7; a possible D gene is TRBD2 (5 bases). Per the germline V gene, CDR1 is SGHTA and CDR2 is FQGTGA. CDR3 length equals 12 residues. V dropped 1 base and J dropped 9 bases, with 10 bases sitting between them. In DNA form, the CDR3 reads TGTGCCAGCAGCTTAATGGTGGGGAGGCAGTACTTC. Translated, it gives CASSLMVGRQYF.

The chain combines TRBV6-1 with TRBJ1-6; 8 bases align to TRBD1. Germline lookup yields CDR1 MNHNS and CDR2 SASEGT. The CDR3 has 11 amino acids. Trimming removed 3 bases from V and 16 bases from J; junction bases left unmatched: 2. CDR3 protein: CASSDNRGLHF. CDR3 DNA sequence: TGTGCCAGCAGTGATAACAGGGGGCTCCACTTT.

The gene calls are TRBV4-1 and TRBJ2-1; 9 positions agree with TRBD1. Trimming cost V 1 base and J 0 bases; bases outside gene matches: 1. Germline CDR1 is MGHRA and CDR2 is YSYEKL. This CDR3 is built from 16 residues. The CDR3 sequence is CASSQGQGDSYNEQFF. In nucleotides, the CDR3 is TGCGCCAGCAGCCAAGGACAGGGGGACTCCTACAATGAGCAGTTCTTC.

This rearrangement joins TRBV5-4 to TRBJ2-3; 9 nucleotides line up with TRBD2. There are 16 residues in the CDR3. J lost 2 bases, V lost 4 bases, and 8 bases had no gene match. Germline lookup yields CDR1 SGHNT and CDR2 YYREEE (reference sequence). CDR3 DNA: TGTGCCAGCAGCCCGGAAGCGGGGGGCTACACAGATACGCAGTATTTT. Residues: CASSPEAGGYTDTQYF. The full variable domain, in which reference TRBV5-4 and TRBJ2-3 provide the parts outside the CDR3, is ETGVTQSPTHLIKTRGQQVTLRCSSQSGHNTVSWYQQALGQGPQFIFQYYREEENGRGNFPPRFSGLQFPNYSSELNVNALELDDSALYLCASSPEAGGYTDTQYFGPGTRLTVL.

V is TRBV6-5 and J is TRBJ1-3; a weak D match, TRBD1 (5 bases). V lost 0 bases, J lost 3 bases, and 9 bases lay in between. Germline V gene sequence: CDR1 MNHEY, CDR2 SVGAGI. This CDR3 has 15 residues. The CDR3 nucleotides are TGTGCCAGCAGTTACTCAGGGAGGGGTGGAAACACCATATATTTT. Translated, it gives CASSYSGRGGNTIYF.

Note on this clone: This sample also contains other DNA sequences that code for the same CDR3. The CDR3 here is CASSLTGSYGYTF. In nucleotides, the CDR3 is TGTGCCAGCAGTCTGACAGGGAGCTATGGCTACACCTTC. V gene TRBV12-3 or TRBV12-4 combines with J gene TRBJ1-2; TRBD1 matches 7 bases. This CDR3 has 13 amino acids. The V segment lost 5 bases and the J segment 4 bases; nucleotides outside the gene matches: 4.

V gene TRBV13 combines with J gene TRBJ2-7; 10 bases are shared with TRBD2. Germline CDR1 and CDR2: PRHDT and FYEKMQ (reference sequence). Unmatched junction bases numbered 9, after V lost 4 bases and J lost 3 bases. This CDR3 region has 16 residues. CDR3 DNA sequence: TGTGCCAGCAGCTCCAGGGGGCTAGCGGGGGTCTACGAGCAGTACTTC. Amino acids: CASSSRGLAGVYEQYF.

V gene TRBV27 combines with J gene TRBJ1-2, with D possibly being TRBD1 (6 bases). Trimming pared 0 bases from V and 7 bases from J, leaving 9 bases between. CDR1 and CDR2 from the germline V gene are MNHEY and SMNVEV (reference sequence). This CDR3 is built from 13 residues. In nucleotides, the CDR3 is TGTGCCAGCAGTTTATCGGGGGCAGGTGGCTACACCTTC. It encodes CASSLSGAGGYTF.

This clone was found once. The CDR3 region is CASTGGSYEQYF. In DNA form, the CDR3 reads TGTGCCAGCACCGGAGGGAGCTACGAGCAGTACTTC. This sequence joins TRBV7-9 and TRBJ2-7, with D maybe TRBD2 (6 bases). V lost 7 bases, J lost 3 bases, and 10 bases lay in between. The CDR3 covers 12 residues. The germline V gene has CDR1 SEHNR and CDR2 FQNEAQ (reference sequence).

The rearrangement uses TRBV12-3 or TRBV12-4 and TRBJ1-1, with TRBD1 identical over 7 bases. Trimming took 8 bases from V and 4 from J; bases not matched to a gene: 7. The CDR3 runs to 13 residues. The CDR3 is CASFRGASTEAFF. DNA for the CDR3: TGTGCCAGCTTCAGGGGGGCGAGCACTGAAGCTTTCTTT.

The chain joins TRBV5-1 to TRBJ1-6; a weak D match, TRBD1 (6 bases). This CDR3 is built from 15 residues. V was shortened by 0 bases and J by 9 bases, with 13 bases between the two germline ends. The V gene's germline CDR1 is SGHRS and CDR2 YFSETQ. The CDR3 coding sequence is TGCGCCAGCAGCTTGGCTCAGGGGAGCGGTTCACCCCTCCACTTT. Protein: CASSLAQGSGSPLHF.

The rearrangement uses TRBV19 and TRBJ2-1, with TRBD1 identical over 10 bases. The CDR3 covers 15 residues. V dropped 5 bases and J dropped 6; count of bases not matched to a gene: 7. Looked up from germline, CDR1 is LNHDA and CDR2 is SQIVND (reference sequence). CDR3 sequence (DNA): TGTGCCAGTAGTGCCCGACAGGGGGCTAGCAATGAGCAGTTCTTC. Translation gives CASSARQGASNEQFF.

The chain recombines TRBV19 with TRBJ1-6, with TRBD1 as a possible D gene (5 bases). The V gene lost 0 bases and the J gene lost 7 bases, with 19 bases spanning the gap. This CDR3 contains 18 residues. Germline V gene data show CDR1 as LNHDA and CDR2 as SQIVND (reference sequence). The CDR3 DNA reads TGTGCCAGTAGTATAGATCGAACTATGGACACAAAAAATTCACCCCTCCACTTT. Translated: CASSIDRTMDTKNSPLHF.

The chain carries TRBV6-5 and TRBJ1-6; D is ambiguous. CDR3 length equals 15 residues. Trimming pared 5 bases from V and 7 bases from J, leaving 15 bases between. Germline-derived CDR1 and CDR2 are MNHEY and SVGAGI. The CDR3 spells CASSTPMRVNSPLHF. CDR3 coding DNA: TGTGCCAGCAGTACCCCCATGAGGGTCAATTCACCCCTCCACTTT.

The V call is TRBV7-3, the J call TRBJ2-6, with 9 bases that match TRBD1. The CDR3 runs to 15 residues. Trimming removed 8 bases from V and 3 bases from J; junction bases left unmatched: 5. Per the germline V gene, CDR1 is SGHTA and CDR2 is FQGTGA. The CDR3 reads CASLQGAGGANVLTF. CDR3 nucleotides: TGTGCCAGCCTACAGGGGGCTGGTGGGGCCAACGTCCTGACTTTC.